Following are 6 T cell receptor beta chains from one sample sequenced in a study of cytomegalovirus exposure and HLA in healthy donors. The PCR made use of 60 Vbeta and 13 Jbeta primers. Sequencing was performed with immunoSEQ multiplex PCR; in TCRdb, only in-frame clones are kept and a portion is missing. This table has more than 60,000 clones, approximately 74% appearing once. Sequenced material: PBMCs. These TCRs come from a man aged 35-49 years in good health and CMV-seropositive.

V gene TRBV4-2 combines with J gene TRBJ1-1; D not certain. The V end lost 2 bases, the J end lost 5 bases, and 9 bases lay between the germline ends. The V gene's germline CDR1 is LGHNA and CDR2 YNFKEQ. CDR3 length equals 13 residues. The CDR3 protein is CASSQPPRTEAFF. CDR3 nucleotides: TGTGCCAGCAGCCAACCTCCTAGGACTGAAGCTTTCTTT.

This clone was seen a few times. The rearrangement uses TRBV9 and TRBJ2-3, with 14 bases that match TRBD2. Germline V CDR1 and CDR2: SGDLS, YYNGEE. CDR3 size: 16 residues. After removal of 3 bases from V and 10 bases from J, the junction contained 10 bases not matched to a gene. The chain's CDR3 is CASSAGTSGGSRAQYF. Here the CDR3 DNA reads TGTGCCAGCAGCGCTGGGACTAGCGGGGGATCACGGGCGCAGTATTTT. Based on the CDR3 plus reference TRBV9 and TRBJ2-3, the full variable domain is DSGVTQTPKHLITATGQRVTLRCSPRSGDLSVYWYQQSLDQGLQFLIQYYNGEERAKGNILERFSAQQFPDLHSELNLSSLELGDSALYFCASSAGTSGGSRAQYFGPGTRLTVL.

This clone was recorded a few times. The CDR3 nucleotides read TGTGCCAGCAGCCCTATCGTTTCCGGGTTCCAAGAGACCCAGTACTTC. Translated: CASSPIVSGFQETQYF. The J gene is TRBJ2-5, the V gene TRBV4-2; D is undetermined. The CDR3 has 16 residues. CDR1 is LGHNA, CDR2 YNFKEQ, per germline. The V end lost 4 bases, the J end lost 1 base, and 16 bases lay between the germline ends.

As regards this clone: Mismatch with germline at one junction end may stem from a read error. The rearrangement links TRBV30 to TRBJ2-7; D unresolved. This CDR3 comprises 14 residues. Germline CDR1 reads GTSNPN; CDR2 reads SVGIG (reference sequence). The CDR3 DNA is TGTGCCTGGGGTGTTTTAAGCATCTCCTACGAGCAGTACTTC. This encodes CAWGVLSISYEQYF.

Only a few counts were recorded for this clone. V usage is TRBV6-6 and J usage is TRBJ1-2; 7 nucleotides line up with TRBD1. V was clipped by 6 bases and J by 3 bases; unmatched bases: 1. In germline, CDR1 is MNHNY, CDR2 SVGAGI (reference sequence). The CDR3 loop spans 12 amino acids. CDR3 sequence reads: CASRGTDYGYTF. The CDR3 region has the DNA TGTGCCAGCAGGGGGACAGACTATGGCTACACCTTC.

This chain joins TRBV2 and TRBJ1-2; no definite D call. The germline CDR1 and CDR2 sequences are SNHLY and FYNNEI. V was shortened by 4 bases and J by 1 base, with 10 bases between the two germline ends. The CDR3 covers 14 residues. The CDR3 reads CASSGEAFNYGYTF. DNA of the CDR3: TGTGCCAGCAGTGGTGAGGCCTTTAACTATGGCTACACCTTC.